A selection of T cell receptor beta chains follows, all from one sample in a study of T-cell reconstitution after alpha-beta-depleted transplantation in children. TCRdb itself ran the PCR reads through MiXCR, one entry per CDR3 protein. This sample has 200,000 to 250,000 distinct CDR3 sequences, with around 11% found just once. The source was PBMCs from the stem cell graft donor, collected from the stem cell graft. The receptor source for this set is a human donor who donated a stem cell graft to a child with acute lymphoblastic leukemia. CDR3s include the opening cysteine and the closing phenylalanine or tryptophan. Fields, in order: D gene, V gene, clone size, J gene, CDR3 DNA, CDR3 protein. D genes are given only for firm matches. Rows may omit the clone size; those that give it use once, few, many or a size class.

D: TRBD1; V: TRBV28; size: many; J: TRBJ2-7; DNA: TGTGCCAGCAGTACACAGGGGATCTCCTACGAGCAGTACTTC; CDR3: CASSTQGISYEQYF
D: .; V: TRBV9; size: many; J: TRBJ1-2; DNA: TGTGCCAGCAGCGCTGGACAGCGCTTGGCTAACTATGGCTACACCTTC; CDR3: CASSAGQRLANYGYTF
D: TRBD1; V: TRBV9; size: many; J: TRBJ2-2; DNA: TGTGCCAGCAGCGGACAGGGGGCGGTCTTCTCGAACACCGGGGAGCTGTTTTTT; CDR3: CASSGQGAVFSNTGELFF
D: .; V: TRBV20-1; size: many; J: TRBJ1-5; DNA: TGCAGTGCCGGCGACCCGGGCCAGCCCCAGCATTTT; CDR3: CSAGDPGQPQHF
D: TRBD2; V: TRBV29-1; size: few; J: TRBJ2-7; DNA: TGCAGCGCCCAGGGAGGGTTCGCGTACGAGCAGTACTTC; CDR3: CSAQGGFAYEQYF
D: .; V: TRBV27; size: many; J: TRBJ2-1; DNA: TGTGCCAGCAGTCCGATAATAATTAGCGACAATGAGCAGTTCTTC; CDR3: CASSPIIISDNEQFF
D: .; V: TRBV5-1; size: many; J: TRBJ2-7; DNA: TGCGCCAGCAGCTTGGAACTCATGGGCTACGAGCAGTACTTC; CDR3: CASSLELMGYEQYF
D: .; V: TRBV30; size: .; J: TRBJ2-1; DNA: TGTGCCCGGAATGGAGGGGGTCGGGAGCAGTTCTTC; CDR3: CARNGGGREQFF
D: .; V: TRBV3-1; size: .; J: TRBJ1-1; DNA: TGTGCCAGCAGCCAAGGGTATGCGACAGAAGCTTTCTTT; CDR3: CASSQGYATEAFF
D: .; V: TRBV13; size: many; J: TRBJ2-2; DNA: TGTGCCAGCAGCTATTGGGAGGAAGACACCGGGGAGCTGTTTTTT; CDR3: CASSYWEEDTGELFF
D: .; V: TRBV18; size: .; J: TRBJ1-5; DNA: TGTGCCAGCTCACCCCTCGTTGGGGATCAGCCCCAGCATTTT; CDR3: CASSPLVGDQPQHF
D: .; V: TRBV2; size: .; J: TRBJ1-5; DNA: TGTACCAGCAGTTTGGTGGGATTTACGTTTTCGGCCAATCAGCCCCAGCATTTT; CDR3: CTSSLVGFTFSANQPQHF